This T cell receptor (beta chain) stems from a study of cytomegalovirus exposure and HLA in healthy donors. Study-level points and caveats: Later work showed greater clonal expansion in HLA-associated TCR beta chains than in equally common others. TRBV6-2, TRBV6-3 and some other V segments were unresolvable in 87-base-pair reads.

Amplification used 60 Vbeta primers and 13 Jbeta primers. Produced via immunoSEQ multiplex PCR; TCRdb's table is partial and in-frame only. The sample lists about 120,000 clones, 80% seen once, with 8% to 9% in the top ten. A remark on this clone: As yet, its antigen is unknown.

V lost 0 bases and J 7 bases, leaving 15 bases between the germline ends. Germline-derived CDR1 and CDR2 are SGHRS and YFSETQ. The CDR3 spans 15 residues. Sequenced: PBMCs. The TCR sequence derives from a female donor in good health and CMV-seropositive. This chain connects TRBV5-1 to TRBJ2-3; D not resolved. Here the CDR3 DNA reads TGCGCCAGCAGCTTGGCGCCGGTCGGAGAGAATACGCAGTATTTT. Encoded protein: CASSLAPVGENTQYF.